This T cell receptor beta chain was captured by sequencing in a study of cytomegalovirus exposure and HLA in healthy donors. Study-level points and caveats: Judged likely to be a sequencing artifact was a cluster of highly shared sequence variants. CMV serostatus was the sole immune exposure information available.

The PCR employed 60 Vbeta primers together with 13 Jbeta primers. The data were produced by immunoSEQ multiplex PCR, yet TCRdb's version contains in-frame clones alone and is incomplete. The profile covers approximately 240,000 clones, with over 70% appearing a single time and roughly 2.6% taken by the ten largest. Per the germline V gene, CDR1 is KGHSH and CDR2 is LQKENI. J gave up 5 bases and V 3 bases, and 10 bases lay outside the gene matches. The CDR3 has 17 amino acids. This clone was seen a handful of times. As yet, its antigen is unknown. This TCR derives from a woman aged 60 to 75 in good health and CMV-seropositive. The sample consisted of PBMCs. The rearrangement uses TRBV18 and TRBJ1-1; 12 bases are a match to TRBD1. DNA for the CDR3: TGTGCCAGCTCACCCCAGGGACAGGGGGCTTGGACGACTGAAGCTTTCTTT. Translation gives CASSPQGQGAWTTEAFF.